The entry below gives a single TCR beta chain sequence along with its context. This sample was included in a study of blood T cell repertoires in COVID-19. Study background: Specimens from acute and convalescent COVID-19 originated in the United States, Italy and Spain. PBMCs, B-cell-depleted T cells, or T cells provided the cDNA or gDNA that made up the material.

Methods used by the authors: Amplification of reference gene primers provided the estimated nucleated cell counts. The method was immunoSEQ multiplex PCR; TCRdb's version includes in-frame clones alone and lacks a portion of them. V and J calls plus clone size are reproduced from that table; the DNA served to infer D and trimming. The repertoire has about 380,000 clones, around 92% of them found once; the top ten carry around 1.2%. The CDR3 spans 15 residues. Trimming cost V 0 bases and J 3 bases, with 11 bases left between them. The germline V gene has CDR1 SGHTA and CDR2 FQGNSA. This clonotype was obtained from a middle-aged man with acute or convalescent COVID-19. The chain couples TRBV7-2 to TRBJ1-1; D is perhaps TRBD1 (5 bases). Sequences were obtained from peripheral blood. The CDR3 nucleotides read TGTGCCAGCAGCTTAGCGGGGGGATCGGACACTGAAGCTTTCTTT. Its protein is CASSLAGGSDTEAFF. The complete variable domain, with remaining parts taken from reference TRBV7-2 and TRBJ1-1, reads GAGVSQSPSNKVTEKGKDVELRCDPISGHTALYWYRQSLGQGLEFLIYFQGNSAPDKSGLPSDRFSAERTGGSVSTLTIQRTQQEDSAVYLCASSLAGGSDTEAFFGQGTRLTVV.